This T cell receptor (beta chain) was sequenced during a study of low-dose radiotherapy and immunotherapy resistance in tumors. The overall study: Cohort 1 was given 0.5 Gy fractions every 2 weeks, 6.5 Gy in total. The schedule for Cohort 2 used 1 Gy per fraction every two weeks, which added up to 13 Gy over 26 weeks.

The CDR3 runs 14 residues. Germline values: CDR1 SGHTA, CDR2 FQGNSA. V dropped 6 bases and J dropped 8; count of bases not matched to a gene: 10. The sample's time point: after trial treatment. Treatment reported: LDRT plus nivolumab, ipilimumab, low-dose cyclophosphamide and aspirin (RACIN trial). Donors were dosed with nivolumab and ipilimumab; they also received aspirin, low-dose cyclophosphamide and low-dose radiotherapy. TRAV- and TRBV-specific primers, spanning alpha and beta chains, primed first-strand cDNA. TCRs were put through 20 PCR cycles of amplification with Phusion. A constant-region primer and the V-primer adapter served as the primer pair. Researchers amplified the isolated mRNA using in vitro transcription. MiXCR, applied by TCRdb to the reads, yields one record per CDR3 protein. The repertoire holds around 80,000 distinct CDR3 sequences, less than 20% seen once, with roughly 1.4% in the top ten.

The chain employs TRBV7-2 and TRBJ2-1, with 7 bases aligning to TRBD2. Sequenced material: PBMCs, taken after low-dose radiotherapy plus immunotherapy. This receptor was taken from a male donor with prostate cancer. Here the CDR3 reads CASRRDYSAHEQFF. DNA for the CDR3: TGTGCCAGCAGGCGGGACTATTCGGCGCATGAGCAGTTCTTC.